This T cell receptor beta chain was recovered during a study of T cells in localized non-small cell lung cancer. Method: immunoSEQ multiplex PCR; TCRdb's copy keeps in-frame clones and lacks some. The table includes approximately 1,500 clones, about two fifths detected once. Germline V gives CDR1 MDHEN, CDR2 SYDVKM. The CDR3 sequence is 16 residues long. With V trimmed by 5 bases and J by 4 bases, 10 bases remained unmatched. Sequencing used lung tumor tissue, obtained before any cancer treatment. This rearrangement joins TRBV28 to TRBJ2-2, with 7 nucleotides matching TRBD1. This TCR was sampled from a female donor at least 60 years old with stage II lung adenocarcinoma. Here the CDR3 DNA reads TGTGCCAGCAGTATATCCGGGACAGTTCGCACCGGGGAGCTGTTTTTT. Protein product: CASSISGTVRTGELFF.